This is a list of T cell receptor beta chains from one sample in a study of T cell repertoires in cytomegalovirus infection. The antigens of these receptors remain unknown. TCRdb fed the reads into MiXCR, producing one record per CDR3 protein. Among some 500,000 distinct CDR3 sequences listed, about 40% were seen once. The sequenced sample was cultured PBMCs, obtained from culture after CMV antigen stimulation. These receptors were collected from a human donor in good health (CMV status not recorded). Some clones in this sample may be carry-over from other donors' samples. CDR3s include the opening cysteine and the closing phenylalanine or tryptophan. A D gene is named only where the DNA matches it firmly. Clone sizes are given selectively: once, few, many, or a class where the clone is expanded.

TRBJ2-6,NA,TRBV7-6,NA,TGTGCCAGCAGCTTGGTAGGGGATCGAAAGTCTGGGGCCAACGTCCTGACTTTC,CASSLVGDRKSGANVLTF
TRBJ2-5,NA,TRBV11-2,NA,TGTGCCAGCAGCCCACAAACAGAACAAGAGACCCAGTACTTC,CASSPQTEQETQYF
TRBJ2-1,NA,TRBV20-1,NA,TGCAGTGCTACCCCAGGCGGGGACTCTGGTAGCAAGGAGCAGTTCTTC,CSATPGGDSGSKEQFF
TRBJ1-5,TRBD1,TRBV7-2,NA,TGTGCCAGCAGTCCCGCAGGGGGATGGGATCAGCCCCAGCATTTT,CASSPAGGWDQPQHF
TRBJ2-1,TRBD2,TRBV7-8,few,TGTGCCAGCAGCGCCCAAACTAGCGGGAGGGCCTATGAGCAGTTCTTC,CASSAQTSGRAYEQFF
TRBJ1-3,NA,TRBV7-2,many,TGTGCCAGCAGTAACCACCAGGGGCCTGGAAACACCATATATTTT,CASSNHQGPGNTIYF
TRBJ1-1,NA,TRBV7-9,NA,TGTGCCAGCAGAACCACAGGGGAAGCTTTCTTT,CASRTTGEAFF
TRBJ2-6,NA,TRBV10-3,NA,TGTGCCACCTCGGAGTCTGGGGCCAACGTCCTGACTTTC,CATSESGANVLTF
TRBJ1-6,NA,TRBV10-3,NA,TGTGCCATCAGTGAGACGGTAGGGGGGAATTCACCCCTCCACTTT,CAISETVGGNSPLHF
TRBJ1-2,NA,TRBV7-6,NA,TGTGCCAGCAGCCTCGTACAGACTAACTATGGCTACACCTTC,CASSLVQTNYGYTF
TRBJ2-5,NA,TRBV19,few,TGTGCCAGTAGTATAGATCTGGCCACCCAAGAGACCCAGTACTTC,CASSIDLATQETQYF
TRBJ1-2,NA,TRBV5-3,once,TGTGCCAGCAGCTTGGGCCTACACCGTGACTATGGCTACACCTTC,CASSLGLHRDYGYTF
TRBJ2-2,NA,TRBV6-5,NA,TGTGCCAGCAGTTCCGACCCCCTAATGTCTGGTTTTACCGGGGAGCTGTTTTTT,CASSSDPLMSGFTGELFF
TRBJ1-2,NA,TRBV7-2,many,TGTGCCAGCAGCCCTCAAGGGGAGGCCCGGCGGGGCTACACCTTC,CASSPQGEARRGYTF
TRBJ2-3,NA,TRBV7-2,NA,TGTGCCAGCAGCTTGGGGGGGCGAGTAGATACGCAGTATTTT,CASSLGGRVDTQYF
TRBJ2-5,TRBD2,TRBV7-9,NA,TGTGCCAGCACCATACCGGGGGGTATCGCGGAGACCCAGTACTTC,CASTIPGGIAETQYF
TRBJ2-7,NA,TRBV7-2,few,TGTGCCAGCAGCTGGTTCGGGGGACCTGCCTACGAGCAGTACTTC,CASSWFGGPAYEQYF
TRBJ1-2,TRBD1,TRBV6-5,once,TGTGCCAGCAGTTACGTACAGGGGCGCGGCTACACCTTC,CASSYVQGRGYTF
TRBJ1-6,TRBD1,TRBV20-1,NA,TGCAGTGCTAGGACTTCAGGGGGAGGTTCACCCCTCCACTTT,CSARTSGGGSPLHF
TRBJ2-1,TRBD2,TRBV5-1,NA,TGCGCCAGCAGCTTAGGGACTAGCGGGACGTTCAATGAGCAGTTCTTC,CASSLGTSGTFNEQFF
TRBJ2-5,NA,TRBV7-6,NA,TGTGCCAGCAGCCGTACCCGGGACGCGGGAGAGACCCAGTACTTC,CASSRTRDAGETQYF
TRBJ1-1,NA,TRBV4-1,NA,TGCGCCAGCACGGGGGGCGGCACTGAAGCTTTCTTT,CASTGGGTEAFF
TRBJ1-3,TRBD1,TRBV9,NA,TGTGCCAGCAGCGTAACCGGGACAGGGGGTCTTGGAAACACCATATATTTT,CASSVTGTGGLGNTIYF
TRBJ2-7,TRBD2,TRBV4-1,few,TGCGCCAGCAGCCACATAGCGGGAGACTACGAGCAGTACTTC,CASSHIAGDYEQYF
TRBJ2-5,TRBD2,TRBV7-6,few,TGTGCCAGCAGCCTATCCCCAGCGGGGGAGCCTTCGATTCGGGACTTC,CASSLSPAGEPSIRDF
TRBJ2-6,TRBD1,TRBV2,NA,TGTGCCAGCAGTTGGGACAGGGGAGGCTCTGGGGCCAACGTCCTGACTTTC,CASSWDRGGSGANVLTF
TRBJ2-2,TRBD2,TRBV7-2,few,TGTGCCAGCAGCCTGGGGGGACTAGCCGGCGGGGAGCTGTTTTTT,CASSLGGLAGGELFF
TRBJ1-1,NA,TRBV19,NA,TGTGCCAGTAAGGGGAGGACAACGGACACTGAAGCTTTCTTT,CASKGRTTDTEAFF
TRBJ1-1,NA,TRBV5-1,NA,TGCGCCAGCTTCCCGGTGGGGGGTTCGAACACTGAAGCTTTCTTT,CASFPVGGSNTEAFF
TRBJ2-1,TRBD2,TRBV20-1,NA,TGCAGTGCTAGAGCTAGCGGGGGGCCCCCGTACAATGAGCAGTTCTTC,CSARASGGPPYNEQFF
TRBJ2-3,NA,TRBV7-9,NA,TGTGCCAGCAGCTTAGAGGCACCGCGGAAGGAGAGTACGCAGTATTTT,CASSLEAPRKESTQYF
TRBJ2-3,NA,TRBV7-9,NA,TGTGCCAGCAGCACCTCTCGCACAGATACGCAGTATTTT,CASSTSRTDTQYF